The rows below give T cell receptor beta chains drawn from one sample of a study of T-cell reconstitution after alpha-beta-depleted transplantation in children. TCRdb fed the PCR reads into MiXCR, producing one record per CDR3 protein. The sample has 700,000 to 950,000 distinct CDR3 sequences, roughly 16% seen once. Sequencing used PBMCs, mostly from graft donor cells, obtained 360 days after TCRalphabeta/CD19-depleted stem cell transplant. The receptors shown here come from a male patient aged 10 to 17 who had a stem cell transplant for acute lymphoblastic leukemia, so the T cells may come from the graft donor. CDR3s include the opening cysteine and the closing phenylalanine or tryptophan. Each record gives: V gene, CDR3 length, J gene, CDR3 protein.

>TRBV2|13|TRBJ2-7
CAKRDRGTYEQYF
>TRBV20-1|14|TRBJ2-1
CSATKAGWYLGQFF
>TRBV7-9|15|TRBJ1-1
CASSFRTSGGGEAFF
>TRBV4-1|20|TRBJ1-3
CASSHPRRGQGKKSGNTIYF
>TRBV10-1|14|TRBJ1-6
CASSLDRSNSPLHF
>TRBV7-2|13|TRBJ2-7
CASKYSPSYEQYF
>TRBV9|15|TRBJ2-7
CASSETGTSGAEQYF
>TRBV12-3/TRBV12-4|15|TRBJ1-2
CASRTIQGPNYGYTF
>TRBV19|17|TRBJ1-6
CASRTPGQSSYNSPLHF
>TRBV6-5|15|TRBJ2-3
CASSYGQDLTDTQYF
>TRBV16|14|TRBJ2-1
CASSQWEGNNEQFF
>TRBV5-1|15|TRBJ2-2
CASSLSSQLTGELFF
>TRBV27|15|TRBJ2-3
CASQYSGRAGDTQYF
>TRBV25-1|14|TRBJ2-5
CASGSLASGGTQYF
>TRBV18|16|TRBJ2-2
CASSPRGTQLTGELFF
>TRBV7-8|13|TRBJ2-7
CASSSDDRAEQYF
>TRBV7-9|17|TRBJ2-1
CASSSWAGPGDGDEQFF
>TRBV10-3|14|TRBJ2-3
CAISEGLSTDTQYF
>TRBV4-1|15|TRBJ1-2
CASSQVSGQNYGDTF
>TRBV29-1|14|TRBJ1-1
CSGDWGGASTEAFF
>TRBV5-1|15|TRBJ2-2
CASSFAGGNTGELFF
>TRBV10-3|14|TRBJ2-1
CAISEPLDPVEQFF
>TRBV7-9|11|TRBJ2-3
CASSLGDLEYF
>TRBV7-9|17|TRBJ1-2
CASSLASWRGVNYGYTF
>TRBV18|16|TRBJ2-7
CASSPFAKGLSYEQYF
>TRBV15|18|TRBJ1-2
CATSRDQDSARLNYGYTF
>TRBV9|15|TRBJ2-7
CASSPSDGRTHEQYF
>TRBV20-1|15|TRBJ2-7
CSARGSGRATYEQYF
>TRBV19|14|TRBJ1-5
CASASGRPNQPQHF
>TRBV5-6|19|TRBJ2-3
CASSLIMPTGVGYTDTQYF
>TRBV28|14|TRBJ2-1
CASTPGLAGGRQFF
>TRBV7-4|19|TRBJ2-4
CASSLSLSDGGQAKNIQYF
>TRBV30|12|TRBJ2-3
CAWSMGTDTQYF
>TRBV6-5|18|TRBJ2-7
CASSYGLAGLVDFGEQYF